This entry features one TCR beta chain sequence. This clonotype was observed at least ten times. It has no known antigen specificity. No clone much larger than this one lies a single base away; base qualities are absent. Receptor amplification or capture employed 5' RACE. The sample was run on an Illumina HiSeq 2000. A universal primer binding site was added through template switching, and the final cDNA carried a unique molecular identifier so that TCR cDNA molecules could be counted accurately. Specific primers in the conserved constant-segment region were used to synthesize first-strand cDNA for TCR alpha and beta chains. To control for contamination, each cDNA library was double barcoded with a SMART-Mk sample barcode plus Illumina barcodes. TruSeq adapter sequences and Illumina sample barcodes were added in two successive PCR steps. Sequencing of the TCR alpha and beta cDNA libraries was done on the Illumina HiSeq platform using custom primers. The study's own analysis went as follows. MiGEC processed the raw reads to extract unique molecular identifiers, while MiXCR was used to determine the CDR3 positions. Recombination models were inferred per individual with the repgenHMM and IGoR tools using an EM algorithm. The tcR package in R was used for shared clonotype analysis, with sharing normalized by the product of cloneset sizes. To study raw recombination free of thymic and clonal selection effects, out-of-frame nonproductive sequences were analyzed. Through fastp at Q25 and MiXCR, TCRdb rebuilt clones from the public reads, retaining in-frame beta chains. A single entry per CDR3 protein holds the most common genes and DNA from its merged rows. The V and J calls and clone size come from TCRdb's table, not from the authors' own analysis. The sample contains around 670,000 distinct CDR3 sequences, 5.5% to 7.5% of them found a single time. Around 2% of the sample comes from the top ten.

Only healthy Caucasian donors were included. The study also sequenced three unrelated non-twin adults: a male aged 18 to 30, a male aged 50 to 59 and a female aged 50 to 59. Miltenyi CD45RO+ enrichment and human naive T-cell isolation kits were used to isolate memory (CD45RO+) and naive T cells from PBMC. The data belong to a study of identical twins (TCRdb year 2016). The study in broad terms: To test whether fetal clonotypes persist, the study used deep sequencing on TCR alpha and beta repertoires from monozygotic twins, unrelated adults of various ages, and cord blood. To rule out contamination, the twin experiments were replicated at different times with different library preparation protocols.

The CDR3 sequence holds 10 residues, the cysteine and phenylalanine included. The CDR3 DNA has 30 bases and is translated from base 1. Sequences SQVTM (CDR1) and ANQGSEA (CDR2) are obtained from the germline V gene. On the study overall, not on this receptor specifically: Out-of-frame TCR alpha sharing in monozygotic twins was systematically underestimated by recombination models, whereas sharing between unrelated individuals was in agreement with the recombination models. Because the same donors could not be followed over many years, the conclusions depended on cross-sectional statistical analysis. Compared with coincidental sharing between unrelated individuals, out-of-frame TCR alpha sequences shared between twins showed an excess of sequences with low generation probability. Excess twin sharing in beta out-of-frame sequences was weaker because fewer shared sequences lowered the signal-to-noise ratio. Invariant T cells such as MAIT and iNKT could partly confound zero-insertion analyses, although diverse VJ usage argued against such confounding for most clonotypes. Fewer insertions were carried by abundant cord blood beta clonotypes; a weaker similar trend was observed in young adult naive repertoires, while no such trend was observed in memory repertoires.

This TCR was sampled from a man younger than 30 in good health. The rearrangement combines TRBV29-1 with TRBJ2-3; the D gene assignment is ambiguous. The J call is in doubt because the DNA end fits TRBJ1-5 better. Sequenced sample: naive T cells sorted from blood. Per the publication, the cell subset or site label means: cells isolated with a human naive T-cell isolation kit. The CDR3 protein sequence reads: CSFYLAGQHF. The DNA sequence is as follows: TGCAGCTTTTACTTGGCAGGCCAGCATTTT.